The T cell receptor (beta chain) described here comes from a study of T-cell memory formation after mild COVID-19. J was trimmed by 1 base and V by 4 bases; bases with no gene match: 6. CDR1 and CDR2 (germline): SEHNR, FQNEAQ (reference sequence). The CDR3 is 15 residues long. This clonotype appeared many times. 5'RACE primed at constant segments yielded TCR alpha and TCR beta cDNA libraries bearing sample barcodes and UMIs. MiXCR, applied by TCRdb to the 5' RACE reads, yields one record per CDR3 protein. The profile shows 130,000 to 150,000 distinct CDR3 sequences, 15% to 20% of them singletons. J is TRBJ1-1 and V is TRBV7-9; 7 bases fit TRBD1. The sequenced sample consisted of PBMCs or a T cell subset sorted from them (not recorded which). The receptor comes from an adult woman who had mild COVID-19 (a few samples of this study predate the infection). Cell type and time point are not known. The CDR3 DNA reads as TGTGCCAGCAGCTACGACAGGGATCGGAACACTGAAGCTTTCTTT. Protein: CASSYDRDRNTEAFF.